These 28 T cell receptor beta chains were sequenced from one sample in a study of beta chain features in type 1 diabetes. What these receptors recognize is not known. Findings and caveats of the study: Moderate but significant shortening of TCRB CDR3s was recorded in all four CD4+ subsets from Type 1 diabetes patients.

Isolated RNA was reverse transcribed in full, so expressed TCRB transcripts were sequenced. Profiled with immunoSEQ multiplex PCR; TCRdb holds only in-frame clones, not every one. The table has 200,000 to 300,000 clones, about a fifth seen once. The sample comprised naive CD4+ T cells from blood. Receptors originate from a woman aged 40 to 49 with type 1 diabetes.

V is TRBV5-4 and J is TRBJ2-5; 15 nucleotides line up with TRBD2. The V gene end was trimmed by 4 bases and the J gene end by 2 bases; junction bases not matched to a gene: 9. Germline assignment: CDR1 SGHNT and CDR2 YYREEE (reference sequence). This CDR3 has 18 residues. The CDR3 DNA reads as TGTGCCAGCAGCCCCGGACTAGCGGGGGGGAGAGGGCAAGAGACCCAGTACTTC. Amino acid sequence: CASSPGLAGGRGQETQYF.

This clone has a handful of counts. The genes are TRBV7-9 and TRBJ1-2, with 7 positions matching TRBD1. Trimming took 1 base from V and 6 from J; bases not matched to a gene: 5. Looked up from germline, CDR1 is SEHNR and CDR2 is FQNEAQ (reference sequence). This CDR3 comprises 14 residues. DNA for the CDR3: TGTGCCAGCAGCTTAGAGGTTACAGGGGATGGCTACACCTTC. Translated, it gives CASSLEVTGDGYTF.

Comments on this clone: The limits of the CDR3 on the DNA are not certain, so only TCRdb's listed CDR3 is given. This chain links TRBV5-1 with TRBJ1-5. The CDR3 is 15 amino acids in total, end residues counted. The germline V gene encodes CDR1 SGHRS and CDR2 YFSETQ. The CDR3 spells CASSFGSGGDQPQHF.

The CDR3: CASSYSQNQETQYF. CDR3 nucleotides: TGTGCCAGCAGTTACTCCCAAAACCAAGAGACCCAGTACTTC. The V gene is TRBV6-5, the J gene TRBJ2-5, with D unresolved. The germline V gene has CDR1 MNHEY and CDR2 SVGAGI. V lost 0 bases and J lost 0, with 5 bases in between. This CDR3 comprises 14 residues.

The chain recombines TRBV2 with TRBJ1-5, with 9 nucleotides matching TRBD1. The CDR3 extends over 14 amino acids. The V and J ends lost 7 bases and 4 bases, in that order; junction bases with no gene match: 5. CDR1 and CDR2 (germline): SNHLY, FYNNEI. DNA of the CDR3: TGTGCCAGCAAAGGAGGGACAGGGAATCAGCCCCAGCATTTT. It specifies CASKGGTGNQPQHF.

This clone turned up a few times. The rearrangement joins TRBV29-1 to TRBJ2-2, with D possibly TRBD2 on 6 matching bases. V gave up 7 bases and J gave up 4 bases, with 16 bases separating them. The CDR3 consists of 14 residues. In germline, CDR1 is SQVTM, CDR2 ANQGSEA. The CDR3 DNA reads TGCAGCGCCAGACCTGGGGGGTCCACCGGGGAGCTGTTTTTT. Translation gives CSARPGGSTGELFF.

This clone was recorded a few times. The chain is built from TRBV30 and TRBJ2-7, with 8 bases aligning to TRBD2. CDR1 and CDR2 (germline): GTSNPN, SVGIG (reference sequence). V dropped 2 bases and J dropped 2; count of bases not matched to a gene: 2. CDR3 length: 13 residues. The DNA of the CDR3 is TGTGCCTGGAGTAGCGGGGGCACCTACGAGCAGTACTTC. It encodes CAWSSGGTYEQYF. The whole variable domain, filled in from reference TRBV30 and TRBJ2-7, reads SQTIHQWPATLVQPVGSPLSLECTVEGTSNPNLYWYRQAAGRGLQLLFYSVGIGQISSEVPQNLSASRPQDRQFILSSKKLLLSDSGFYLCAWSSGGTYEQYFGPGTRLTVT.

The rearrangement uses TRBV27 and TRBJ2-1; 7 bases agree with TRBD2. CDR3 size: 14 residues. Germline V gene lookup returns CDR1 MNHEY and CDR2 SMNVEV (reference sequence). With 5 bases clipped from V and 10 bases from J, the junction kept 11 bases outside the gene matches. Written as DNA, the CDR3 is TGTGCCAGCAGTCCCCGGACTAGGGGAGGGGAGCAGTTCTTC. The encoded protein is CASSPRTRGGEQFF.

The rearrangement links TRBV2 to TRBJ1-4, with 9 bases that match TRBD1. The CDR3 runs 15 residues. V gave up 9 bases and J gave up 5 bases; unmatched junction bases: 10. Germline CDR1 is SNHLY and CDR2 is FYNNEI. CDR3 nucleotide sequence: TGTGCCAGTGGAAAAACCGGGACAGGGAATGAAAAACTGTTTTTT. This codes for CASGKTGTGNEKLFF.

The chain is built from TRBV28 and TRBJ1-1; D uncertain. The germline V and J ends were trimmed by 7 bases and 3 bases, with 15 bases remaining between them. Germline V gene sequence: CDR1 MDHEN, CDR2 SYDVKM. CDR3 length: 14 residues. CDR3 coding DNA: TGTGCCAGCATTCACGCGAGCTCTTACACTGAAGCTTTCTTT. Translated, it gives CASIHASSYTEAFF.

V usage is TRBV27 and J usage is TRBJ2-7; no clear D gene. Per the germline V gene, CDR1 is MNHEY and CDR2 is SMNVEV (reference sequence). CDR3 size: 13 residues. Trimming pared 4 bases from V and 3 bases from J, leaving 10 bases between. In nucleotides, the CDR3 is TGTGCCAGCAGTTCGCTGGTAGACTACGAGCAGTACTTC. Translated, it gives CASSSLVDYEQYF.

Only a few counts were recorded for this clone. CDR3 amino acids: CSVIPLTGPNYGYTF. The CDR3 nucleotides read TGCAGCGTGATACCTTTGACAGGGCCTAACTATGGCTACACCTTC. V is TRBV29-1 and J is TRBJ1-2, with 7 bases that match TRBD1. The V gene end was trimmed by 6 bases and the J gene end by 0 bases; junction bases not matched to a gene: 10. CDR1 is SQVTM and CDR2 is ANQGSEA in the germline V gene. The CDR3 has 15 amino acids.

Only a few counts were recorded for this clone. This chain connects TRBV6-6 to TRBJ2-5, with TRBD1 identical over 7 bases. The CDR3 covers 15 residues. Germline V gene data show CDR1 as MNHNY and CDR2 as SVGAGI (reference sequence). J gave up 1 base and V 6 bases, and 8 bases lay outside the gene matches. The chain's CDR3 is CASRSHRDSQETQYF. The DNA of the CDR3 is TGTGCCAGCAGATCTCACCGGGACAGCCAAGAGACCCAGTACTTC.

This clone was observed a single time. At one boundary the junction diverges from the germline segment, which might be a read error. The rearrangement uses TRBV2 and TRBJ1-1, with D possibly TRBD1 on 6 matching bases. Germline CDR1 reads SNHLY; CDR2 reads FYNNEI. The CDR3 covers 9 residues. The DNA for the CDR3 is TGTGCCAGCACCCCGGGACATTTTTTT. Amino acid sequence: CASTPGHFF. Variable domain in full (rest from reference TRBV2 and TRBJ1-1): EPEVTQTPSHQVTQMGQEVILRCVPISNHLYFYWYRQILGQKVEFLVSFYNNEISEKSEIFDDQFSVERPDGSNFTLKIRSTKLEDSAMYFCASTPGHFFGQGTRLTVV.

The chain uses TRBV9 and TRBJ1-3, with TRBD1 identical over 7 bases. The J segment lost 0 bases and the V segment lost 4 bases, leaving 7 bases of the junction unmatched. The germline gives CDR1 SGDLS, CDR2 YYNGEE. CDR3 length: 16 residues. The CDR3 region is CASSPRDRDSGNTIYF. CDR3 in DNA: TGTGCCAGCAGCCCCCGGGACAGAGACTCTGGAAACACCATATATTTT. Complete variable domain (other parts from reference TRBV9 and TRBJ1-3): DSGVTQTPKHLITATGQRVTLRCSPRSGDLSVYWYQQSLDQGLQFLIQYYNGEERAKGNILERFSAQQFPDLHSELNLSSLELGDSALYFCASSPRDRDSGNTIYFGEGSWLTVV.

This chain's CDR3 is CASSTENTDTQYF. In DNA, the CDR3 is TGCGCCAGCAGCACTGAGAACACAGATACGCAGTATTTT. V and J are TRBV5-1 and TRBJ2-3; no clear D gene. V shed 4 bases and J shed 2 bases, with 8 bases lying between them. The CDR3 covers 13 residues. The germline CDR1 and CDR2 sequences are SGHRS and YFSETQ.

This clone was counted only a few times. The chain joins TRBV4-1 to TRBJ2-1, with TRBD2 as a possible D gene (8 bases). CDR1 and CDR2 (germline): MGHRA, YSYEKL. The CDR3 contains 15 residues. V lost 5 bases and J 2 bases, leaving 13 bases between the germline ends. The DNA for the CDR3 is TGCGCCAGCAGCGGTAGCGGGACAGCCTACAATGAGCAGTTCTTC. Translating gives CASSGSGTAYNEQFF.

This clone was picked up a small number of times. The V gene is TRBV9, the J gene TRBJ1-1; D is undetermined. Trimming shortened V by 0 bases and J by 6 bases, and 15 bases separated the two germline ends. The CDR3 length is 15 residues. From germline, CDR1 is SGDLS and CDR2 YYNGEE. The chain's CDR3 is CASSVATDGRSEAFF. The CDR3 DNA reads TGTGCCAGCAGCGTAGCTACAGACGGGAGATCTGAAGCTTTCTTT.

This clone came up a few times. The rearrangement links TRBV18 to TRBJ1-5; no clear D. V was cut by 2 bases and J by 2 bases, with 25 bases left in between. Germline assignment: CDR1 KGHSH and CDR2 LQKENI. The CDR3 spans 20 residues. CDR3 residues: CASSPKTRPKTVNGNQPQHF. DNA of the CDR3: TGTGCCAGCTCACCAAAGACAAGGCCCAAAACTGTCAATGGCAATCAGCCCCAGCATTTT. The whole variable domain, filled in from reference TRBV18 and TRBJ1-5, reads NAGVMQNPRHLVRRRGQEARLRCSPMKGHSHVYWYRQLPEEGLKFMVYLQKENIIDESGMPKERFSAEFPKEGPSILRIQQVVRGDSAAYFCASSPKTRPKTVNGNQPQHFGDGTRLSIL.

CDR3 loop: CASSLNSPSSGSTDTQYF. As DNA, the CDR3 is TGTGCCAGCAGCTTAAACTCCCCCTCTAGCGGCAGCACAGATACGCAGTATTTT. This sequence joins TRBV7-2 and TRBJ2-3, with 7 bases aligning to TRBD2. V shed 2 bases, J shed 0 bases, and the junction held 11 bases outside the gene matches. Germline loops: CDR1 SGHTA, CDR2 FQGNSA. This CDR3 comprises 18 residues.

The rearrangement uses TRBV2 and TRBJ2-1, with 12 bases lining up with TRBD2. V shed 4 bases, J shed 8 bases, and the junction held 3 bases outside the gene matches. Looked up from germline, CDR1 is SNHLY and CDR2 is FYNNEI. CDR3 length: 14 residues. The CDR3 region has the DNA TGTGCCAGCAGTGGGACTAGCGGGACCGATGAGCAGTTCTTC. It is translated as CASSGTSGTDEQFF. Full variable domain (remainder filled in from reference TRBV2 and TRBJ2-1): EPEVTQTPSHQVTQMGQEVILRCVPISNHLYFYWYRQILGQKVEFLVSFYNNEISEKSEIFDDQFSVERPDGSNFTLKIRSTKLEDSAMYFCASSGTSGTDEQFFGPGTRLTVL.

The chain carries TRBV5-1 and TRBJ2-1, with 11 positions matching TRBD2. CDR1 and CDR2 (germline): SGHRS, YFSETQ. The CDR3 spans 15 residues. Trimming took 1 base from V and 10 from J; bases not matched to a gene: 7. The CDR3 sequence: CASSLIAGGPGEQFF. In DNA form, the CDR3 reads TGCGCCAGCAGCTTGATAGCGGGGGGGCCTGGGGAGCAGTTCTTC.

The chain joins TRBV7-2 to TRBJ2-1; D gene uncertain. There are 15 residues in the CDR3. Germline lookup yields CDR1 SGHTA and CDR2 FQGNSA. The V end lost 1 base, the J end lost 4 bases, and 11 bases lay between the germline ends. The CDR3 sequence: CASSLVGGVYNEQFF. The CDR3 nucleotides read TGTGCCAGCAGCTTAGTTGGCGGTGTATACAATGAGCAGTTCTTC.

The sample holds a few counts of this clone. A junction end diverges from the germline sequence, so it may reflect a read error. The chain recombines TRBV7-7 with TRBJ1-6; D gene ambiguous. The CDR3 runs 12 residues. From germline, CDR1 is SSHAT and CDR2 FNYEAQ (reference sequence). The CDR3 spells CASSFDNSPLHF. As DNA, the CDR3 is TGTGCTAGCAGCTTCGATAATTCACCCCTCCACTTT.

The V call is TRBV7-3, the J call TRBJ2-1; D ambiguous. This CDR3 has 15 amino acids. V was trimmed by 1 base and J by 4 bases, leaving 11 bases between them. From germline, CDR1 is SGHTA and CDR2 FQGTGA. The CDR3 sequence: CASSLKITSYNEQFF. DNA for the CDR3: TGTGCCAGCAGCTTAAAAATCACTTCTTACAATGAGCAGTTCTTC.

The DNA for the CDR3 is TGTGCCTGGAGTACGGGACTGTCCTACAATGAGCAGTTCTTC. It specifies CAWSTGLSYNEQFF. The rearrangement links TRBV30 to TRBJ2-1; maybe TRBD2 (6 bases). Per germline, CDR1 GTSNPN and CDR2 SVGIG (reference sequence). Between the trimmed V and J ends, which lost 2 bases and 1 base, there was a span of 9 bases. CDR3 size: 14 residues. Full variable domain (outside the CDR3, taken from reference TRBV30 and TRBJ2-1): SQTIHQWPATLVQPVGSPLSLECTVEGTSNPNLYWYRQAAGRGLQLLFYSVGIGQISSEVPQNLSASRPQDRQFILSSKKLLLSDSGFYLCAWSTGLSYNEQFFGPGTRLTVL.

This clone was detected a few times. The chain links TRBV6-5 to TRBJ2-5; 10 nucleotides align to TRBD2. The CDR3 covers 14 residues. Germline assignment: CDR1 MNHEY and CDR2 SVGAGI. Trimming took 6 bases from V and 5 from J; bases not matched to a gene: 6. The CDR3 loop is CASRLAGDSETQYF. CDR3 nucleotide sequence: TGTGCCAGCAGGCTAGCGGGGGATTCGGAGACCCAGTACTTC.

The rearrangement joins TRBV10-3 to TRBJ2-1, with D perhaps matching TRBD2 (5 bases). Per the germline V gene, CDR1 is ENHRY and CDR2 is SYGVKD. The CDR3 length is 16 residues. Trimming cost V 4 bases and J 0 bases, with 13 bases left between them. The CDR3 DNA reads TGTGCCATCAGTGGGTTAGCGAGGAGCTCCTACAATGAGCAGTTCTTC. As protein: CAISGLARSSYNEQFF.